These 16 T cell receptor beta chains originate from one sample sequenced in a study of blood T cell repertoires in COVID-19. Some clones are missing from TCRdb's copy, which holds only in-frame ones; the method was immunoSEQ multiplex PCR. The table includes some 260,000 clones, roughly 90% detected once. The material sequenced was PBMCs or T cells enriched from blood (not recorded which). These receptors originate from a woman aged 25 to 39 with acute COVID-19.

This chain uses TRBV9 with TRBJ2-6; tentatively, D is TRBD1 (5 bases). Germline CDR1 reads SGDLS; CDR2 reads YYNGEE. The CDR3 is made up of 15 amino acids. Trimming took 4 bases from V and 4 from J, leaving 12 bases between them. This CDR3 reads CASSLRAAGANVLTF. Written as DNA, the CDR3 is TGTGCCAGCAGCCTCAGGGCGGCCGGGGCCAACGTCCTGACTTTC. Supplemented by reference TRBV9 and TRBJ2-6, the full variable domain reads DSGVTQTPKHLITATGQRVTLRCSPRSGDLSVYWYQQSLDQGLQFLIQYYNGEERAKGNILERFSAQQFPDLHSELNLSSLELGDSALYFCASSLRAAGANVLTFGAGSRLTVL.

V usage is TRBV29-1 and J usage is TRBJ2-5; 7 bases map to TRBD2. The CDR3 has 14 residues. V gave up 7 bases and J gave up 4 bases; unmatched junction bases: 12. The germline CDR1 and CDR2 sequences are SQVTM and ANQGSEA. CDR3: CSAGGGFGSETQYF. The DNA for the CDR3 is TGCAGCGCTGGGGGGGGATTTGGATCAGAGACCCAGTACTTC.

The chain is built from TRBV28 and TRBJ1-1, with D possibly being TRBD1 (5 bases). The CDR3 is 15 amino acids. Germline V lookup: CDR1 MDHEN, CDR2 SYDVKM. The V gene lost 4 bases and the J gene lost 1 base, with 13 bases spanning the gap. Here the CDR3 reads CASSSAGRQNTEAFF. In DNA, the CDR3 is TGTGCCAGCAGTTCCGCAGGGCGTCAGAACACTGAAGCTTTCTTT.

This chain joins TRBV3-1 (or the pseudogene TRBV3-2) and TRBJ1-3; D is undetermined. The germline V gene has CDR1 LGHDT and CDR2 YNNKEL (reference sequence). The CDR3 runs to 13 residues. Trimming removed 3 bases at V and 2 bases at J, with 5 bases between. The chain's CDR3 is CASSQQTGNTIYF. CDR3 in DNA: TGTGCCAGCAGCCAGCAGACTGGAAACACCATATATTTT.

V and J are TRBV2 and TRBJ2-1; TRBD2 matches 12 bases. CDR1 and CDR2 from the germline V gene are SNHLY and FYNNEI. The CDR3 has 18 residues. The ends lost 6 bases at V and 1 base at J; junction bases unmatched: 10. The CDR3, as DNA: TGTGCCAGCAGGGCCCTTCCTAGCGGGAGGGGGTCCTACAATGAGCAGTTCTTC. The encoded protein is CASRALPSGRGSYNEQFF.

The chain couples TRBV7-6 to TRBJ2-1; 9 nucleotides agree with TRBD1. V lost 5 bases to trimming and J lost 3 bases; unmatched junction nucleotides: 8. Germline V CDR1 and CDR2: SGHVS, FNYEAQ. This CDR3 has 16 amino acids. This chain's CDR3 is CASSPSPGQGYNEQFF. In DNA, the CDR3 is TGTGCCAGCAGCCCCTCCCCGGGACAGGGCTACAATGAGCAGTTCTTC.

This chain joins TRBV11-2 and TRBJ1-1; D is uncertain. CDR1 and CDR2 from the germline V gene are SGHAT and FQNNGV. The CDR3 has 13 amino acids. V lost 5 bases and J 4 bases, leaving 11 bases between the germline ends. CDR3 sequence: CASSGSGGTEAFF. CDR3 DNA: TGTGCCAGCAGCGGTAGTGGTGGCACTGAAGCTTTCTTT. The full variable domain, rest sourced from reference TRBV11-2 and TRBJ1-1, is EAGVAQSPRYKIIEKRQSVAFWCNPISGHATLYWYQQILGQGPKLLIQFQNNGVVDDSQLPKDRFSAERLKGVDSTLKIQPAKLEDSAVYLCASSGSGGTEAFFGQGTRLTVV.

The chain is built from TRBV7-9 and TRBJ2-7; the match to TRBD2 covers 10 bases. The V gene end was trimmed by 1 base and the J gene end by 1 base; junction bases not matched to a gene: 1. The CDR3 loop spans 15 amino acids. Per the germline V gene, CDR1 is SEHNR and CDR2 is FQNEAQ (reference sequence). CDR3 DNA sequence: TGTGCCAGCAGCTTAGTGACTAGCGGGTCCTACGAGCAGTACTTC. It codes for CASSLVTSGSYEQYF.

The chain has TRBV27 and TRBJ2-3; 8 nucleotides match TRBD1. The ends lost 3 bases at V and 2 bases at J; junction bases unmatched: 4. This CDR3 spans 15 amino acids. Germline V gene lookup returns CDR1 MNHEY and CDR2 SMNVEV (reference sequence). The DNA for the CDR3 is TGTGCCAGCAGTTTCGTCAGGGGGCTCACAGATACGCAGTATTTT. Translation gives CASSFVRGLTDTQYF.

V gene TRBV2 combines with J gene TRBJ1-2; 11 nucleotides line up with TRBD1. Germline CDR1 and CDR2: SNHLY and FYNNEI. This CDR3 is 14 amino acids long. The ends lost 6 bases at V and 7 bases at J; junction bases unmatched: 7. The CDR3 protein is CASRRTGGDGGYTF. CDR3 sequence (DNA): TGTGCCAGCAGGAGGACAGGGGGCGATGGTGGCTACACCTTC.

The rearrangement joins TRBV11-2 to TRBJ2-5, with 11 bases identical to TRBD2. The CDR3 is 16 amino acids. After removal of 5 bases from V and 5 bases from J, the junction contained 10 bases not matched to a gene. Germline lookup yields CDR1 SGHAT and CDR2 FQNNGV. CDR3 nucleotides: TGTGCCAGCAGCCTACTTAGCGGGAGGGCATTGGAGACCCAGTACTTC. Translated: CASSLLSGRALETQYF. Drawing the rest from reference TRBV11-2 and TRBJ2-5, the complete variable domain is EAGVAQSPRYKIIEKRQSVAFWCNPISGHATLYWYQQILGQGPKLLIQFQNNGVVDDSQLPKDRFSAERLKGVDSTLKIQPAKLEDSAVYLCASSLLSGRALETQYFGPGTRLLVL.

The rearrangement joins TRBV28 to TRBJ2-7, with 7 bases matching TRBD1. V shed 5 bases and J 6 bases; nucleotides not matched to a gene: 4. The germline V gene has CDR1 MDHEN and CDR2 SYDVKM. The CDR3 length is 12 residues. CDR3 DNA sequence: TGTGCCAGCAGTCGTGACAGGGTCGAGCAGTACTTC. It is translated as CASSRDRVEQYF.

The chain couples TRBV4-3 to TRBJ1-1; 8 bases map to TRBD1. The germline CDR1 and CDR2 sequences are LGHNA and YSLEER. J gave up 1 base and V 4 bases, and 2 bases lay outside the gene matches. The CDR3 contains 14 residues. This CDR3 reads CASSPGTGNTEAFF. The DNA for the CDR3 is TGCGCCAGCAGCCCAGGGACAGGGAACACTGAAGCTTTCTTT.

The rearrangement joins TRBV2 to TRBJ1-2; D ambiguous. Germline CDR1 SNHLY, CDR2 FYNNEI. Trimming took off 0 bases at V and 3 bases at J, with 5 bases between the two ends. The CDR3 sequence is 13 residues long. The CDR3 DNA is TGTGCCAGCAGTGAAGCGCGGGACTATGGCTACACCTTC. Translation: CASSEARDYGYTF.

This chain connects TRBV18 to TRBJ1-2; TRBD1 matches 8 bases. CDR3 length equals 14 residues. Losses at the gene ends were 0 bases for V and 6 bases for J; bases not matched to a gene: 3. Germline V CDR1 and CDR2: KGHSH, LQKENI. The CDR3 region is CASSPPDRVNGYTF. The CDR3 DNA sequence: TGTGCCAGCTCACCACCGGACAGGGTGAATGGCTACACCTTC.

The chain is built from TRBV12-3 or TRBV12-4 and TRBJ1-6; no definite D call. The CDR3 runs to 12 residues. The V and J ends lost 6 bases and 7 bases respectively, with 7 bases between them. The chain's CDR3 is CASRGPNSPLHF. The CDR3 bases are TGTGCCAGCAGGGGCCCCAATTCACCCCTCCACTTT.